Each of the 2 T cell receptor beta chains below was sequenced from the same sample in a study of cytomegalovirus exposure and HLA in healthy donors. The PCR made use of 60 Vbeta and 13 Jbeta primers. Clones were read by immunoSEQ multiplex PCR, and TCRdb kept only the in-frame ones, dropping some. The sample shows 150,000 to 180,000 clones, 65% to 85% of them seen only once. Sample: PBMCs. The receptors shown here come from a woman aged 40-49 years in good health and CMV-seropositive.

Note on this clone: Other DNA variants within this sample encode the same CDR3. The CDR3 DNA sequence: TGCGCCAGCAGCCAGACCCCCCAGAAGGGACTAGGGAGCTCCTACGAGCAGTACTTC. It translates to CASSQTPQKGLGSSYEQYF. J is TRBJ2-7 and V is TRBV4-1; the match to TRBD2 covers 8 bases. V was pared by 3 bases and J by 0 bases, with 16 bases of the junction left unmatched. The CDR3 extends over 19 amino acids. CDR1 MGHRA and CDR2 YSYEKL come from the germline V gene.

For this clone: In the same sample, other DNA sequences code for this CDR3. The chain recombines TRBV5-1 with TRBJ1-2; 7 nucleotides agree with TRBD1. With V trimmed by 4 bases and J by 2 bases, 5 bases remained unmatched. Germline values: CDR1 SGHRS, CDR2 YFSETQ. This CDR3 contains 14 residues. The CDR3 spells CASSPGQANYGYTF. CDR3 sequence (DNA): TGCGCCAGCAGCCCTGGACAGGCAAACTATGGCTACACCTTC.